Sequencing of this T cell receptor (beta chain) was carried out in a study of naive and memory T cell subsets. Both TRBC1 and TRBC2 were covered by a beta constant-region primer of two equimolar oligonucleotides. Nested alpha and beta constant-region primers with the SP2 primer drove four PCR rounds on ligated cDNA. TCRdb reprocessed the UMI-ligation and nested PCR reads with MiXCR, giving one entry per CDR3 protein. The sample shows tens of thousands of distinct CDR3 sequences, around 13% of them seen only once. CD4 T cells were positively selected, then CD8 T cells from the CD4-negative fraction. Cells stained for CD3, CD4, CD8, CD45RA, CD27 and viability were sorted into four CD45RA/CD27 subsets. This clonotype showed up just a few times. V lost 6 bases to trimming and J lost 5 bases, with 21 bases between them. CDR3 length: 16 amino acids. In germline, CDR1 is SGHTA, CDR2 FQGNSA.

This chain uses TRBV7-2 with TRBJ2-3, with D possibly being TRBD1 (7 bases). This clonotype was sampled from a human donor in good health. Source material: central memory CD4+ T cells from blood. The CDR3 DNA reads TGTGCCAGCAGTAGTTACGCAGGGGGGCCACAAGATACGCAGTATTTT. Protein: CASSSYAGGPQDTQYF.